A single TCR beta chain is shown here with its context. Deletions cut 1 base from V and 2 bases from J, with 8 bases between. Germline V gene sequence: CDR1 GTSNPN, CDR2 SVGIG (reference sequence). The CDR3 extends over 13 amino acids. The entry originates in a study of CD8 T cells in Susac syndrome. RNA, at about 0.45 to 1 ug, was reverse transcribed with random hexamers. Each CDR3 protein is one row after TCRdb ran MiXCR on the immunoSEQ multiplex PCR reads. The sample carries around 170,000 distinct CDR3 sequences, around 95% recorded once. The origin of this receptor is a human donor with Susac syndrome. J is TRBJ2-5 and V is TRBV30; D is ambiguous. Sequenced sample: CD4+ T cells from PBMCs. CDR3 in DNA: TGTGCCTGGAGTGGGTTAACTCAAGAGACCCAGTACTTC. Its protein is CAWSGLTQETQYF.